Reported below is one T cell receptor beta chain. The antigen remains undetermined. In the PCR, 60 Vbeta and 13 Jbeta primers were used. Data came from immunoSEQ multiplex PCR; TCRdb stores just in-frame clones and leaves some out. Here the sample spans about 160,000 clones, 60% to 70% being singletons. This entry is derived from a study of cytomegalovirus exposure and HLA in healthy donors. The CDR3 contains 15 residues. The V end lost 4 bases, the J end lost 4 bases, and 14 bases lay between the germline ends. CDR1 and CDR2 (germline): MGHRA, YSYEKL. Study results and caveats: Rarity marked most TCR sequences, yet some public TCRs occurred in many donors. The HLA-A and HLA-B alleles of most subjects were reportedly predicted accurately from TCR beta sequences. It was assumed in the presence/absence analyses that sequencing depth was roughly uniform across donors.

The specimen sequenced was PBMCs. This rearrangement joins TRBV4-1 to TRBJ2-1; D unresolved. The TCR comes from a woman in her sixties or seventies in good health and CMV-seropositive. DNA of the CDR3: TGCGCCAGCAGCCCCGTAGGCGGAAGATACAATGAGCAGTTCTTC. It codes for CASSPVGGRYNEQFF.